This T cell receptor beta chain was captured in a study of blood T cells in healthy people across ages. The individuals who served as donors were healthy Caucasians living in Russia, aged roughly 6 to 90. Sample-barcoded 5' priming and a J-beta primer mix drove a second PCR of roughly 6 to 12 cycles. Per-sample output comprised a minimum of 2.5 million paired-end reads containing CDR3. Using its own MiXCR run on the 5' RACE reads, TCRdb lists one record per CDR3 protein. The sample has 800,000 to 900,000 distinct CDR3 sequences; about 59% are singletons. The germline V gene has CDR1 SNHLY and CDR2 FYNNEI. The CDR3 runs to 13 residues. V lost 1 base, J lost 6 bases, and 2 bases stayed unmatched.

Sequences were obtained from blood. The TCR comes from a man younger than 40 in good health. The chain recombines TRBV2 with TRBJ2-7; 8 bases are shared with TRBD1. The CDR3, as DNA: TGTGCCAGCAGTGAAGGGACAGGGTTCGAGCAGTACTTC. Translated, it gives CASSEGTGFEQYF.